The clone carrying this T cell receptor (beta chain) was observed at least ten times. The sample originates from a study of T-cell reconstitution after alpha-beta-depleted transplantation in children. V lost 5 bases, J lost 5 bases, and 7 bases lay in between. The germline V gene encodes CDR1 DFQATT and CDR2 SNEGSKA (reference sequence). This CDR3 is 11 amino acids long. The authors prepared the TCRbeta library with unique molecular identifiers. TCRdb reprocessed the PCR reads with MiXCR, giving one entry per CDR3 protein. The table shows around 680,000 distinct CDR3 sequences, with roughly 15% occurring only once.

Source: PBMCs from the stem cell graft donor, taken from the stem cell graft. This clonotype was sampled from a human donor who donated a stem cell graft to a child with acute myeloid leukemia. The chain has TRBV20-1 and TRBJ2-1; D is uncertain. CDR3 bases: TGCAGTGCTCACGACCACAATGAGCAGTTCTTC. Translating gives CSAHDHNEQFF.